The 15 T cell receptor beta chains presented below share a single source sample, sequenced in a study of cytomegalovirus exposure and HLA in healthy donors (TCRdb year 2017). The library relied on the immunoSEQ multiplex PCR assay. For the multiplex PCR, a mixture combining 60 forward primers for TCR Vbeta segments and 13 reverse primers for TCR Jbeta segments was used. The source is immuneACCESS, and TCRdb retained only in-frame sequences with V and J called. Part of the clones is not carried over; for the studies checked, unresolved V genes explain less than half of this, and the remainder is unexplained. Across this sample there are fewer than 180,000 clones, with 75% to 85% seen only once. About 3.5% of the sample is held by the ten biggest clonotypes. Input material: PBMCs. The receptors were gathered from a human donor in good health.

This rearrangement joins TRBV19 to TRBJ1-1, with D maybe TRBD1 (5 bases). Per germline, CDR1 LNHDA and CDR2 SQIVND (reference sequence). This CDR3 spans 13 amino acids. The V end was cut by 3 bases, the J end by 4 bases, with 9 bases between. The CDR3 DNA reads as TGTGCCAGTAGTATGGGGGGGGTCACTGAAGCTTTCTTT. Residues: CASSMGGVTEAFF.

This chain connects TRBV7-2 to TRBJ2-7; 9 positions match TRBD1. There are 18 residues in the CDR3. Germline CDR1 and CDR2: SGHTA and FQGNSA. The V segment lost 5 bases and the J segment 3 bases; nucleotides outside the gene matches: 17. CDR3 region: CASSARVPWDRAIYEQYF. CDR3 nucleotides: TGTGCCAGCAGCGCAAGAGTTCCGTGGGACAGGGCAATCTACGAGCAGTACTTC.

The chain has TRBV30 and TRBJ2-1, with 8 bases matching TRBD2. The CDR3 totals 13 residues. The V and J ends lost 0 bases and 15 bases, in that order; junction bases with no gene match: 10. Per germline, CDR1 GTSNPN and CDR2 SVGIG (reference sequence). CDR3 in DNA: TGTGCCTGGAGTGTGGGGCCTAGCGGGCCACGGTTCTTC. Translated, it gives CAWSVGPSGPRFF. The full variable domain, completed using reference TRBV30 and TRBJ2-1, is SQTIHQWPATLVQPVGSPLSLECTVEGTSNPNLYWYRQAAGRGLQLLFYSVGIGQISSEVPQNLSASRPQDRQFILSSKKLLLSDSGFYLCAWSVGPSGPRFFGPGTRLTVL.

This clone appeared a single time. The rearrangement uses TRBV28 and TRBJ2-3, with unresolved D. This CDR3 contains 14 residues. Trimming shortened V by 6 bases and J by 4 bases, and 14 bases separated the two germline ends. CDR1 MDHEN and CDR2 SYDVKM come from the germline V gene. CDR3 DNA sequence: TGTGCCAGCAGGACTCAACCCCGTCCAGATACGCAGTATTTT. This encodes CASRTQPRPDTQYF.

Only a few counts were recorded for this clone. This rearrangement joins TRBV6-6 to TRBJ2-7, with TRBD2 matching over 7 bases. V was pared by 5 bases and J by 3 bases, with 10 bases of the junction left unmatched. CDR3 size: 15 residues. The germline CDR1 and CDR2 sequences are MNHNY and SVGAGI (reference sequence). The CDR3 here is CASSSPPGGNYEQYF. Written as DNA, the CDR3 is TGTGCCAGCAGTAGCCCGCCGGGAGGTAACTACGAGCAGTACTTC.

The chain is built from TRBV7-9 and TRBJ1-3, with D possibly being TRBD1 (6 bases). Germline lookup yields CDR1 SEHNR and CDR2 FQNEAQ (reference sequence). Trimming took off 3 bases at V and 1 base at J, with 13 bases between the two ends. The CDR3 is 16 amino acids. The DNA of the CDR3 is TGTGCCAGCAGCTTCCTGGACAGACGGTCTGGAAACACCATATATTTT. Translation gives CASSFLDRRSGNTIYF.

CDR3 nucleotide sequence: TGTGCCAGCAGCCGAGCCTTAGAAGCTTTCTTT. This sequence encodes CASSRALEAFF. This rearrangement joins TRBV7-2 to TRBJ1-1; no firm D call. Trimming took 5 bases from V and 8 from J, leaving 9 bases between them. This CDR3 spans 11 amino acids. Germline CDR1 is SGHTA and CDR2 is FQGNSA.

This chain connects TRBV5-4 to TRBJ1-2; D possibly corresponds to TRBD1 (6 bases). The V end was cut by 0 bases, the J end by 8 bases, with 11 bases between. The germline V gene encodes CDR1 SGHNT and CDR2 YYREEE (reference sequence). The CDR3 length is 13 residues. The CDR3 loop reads CASSLEGVGGYTF. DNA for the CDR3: TGTGCCAGCAGCTTGGAGGGGGTTGGGGGCTACACCTTC.

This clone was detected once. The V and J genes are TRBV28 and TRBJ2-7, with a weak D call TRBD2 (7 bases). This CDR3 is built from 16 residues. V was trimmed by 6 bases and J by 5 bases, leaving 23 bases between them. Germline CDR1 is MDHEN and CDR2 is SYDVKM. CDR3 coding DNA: TGTGCCAGCAGCTCCCAACCTCCCCGGGGGGCTGACGAGCAGTACTTC. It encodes CASSSQPPRGADEQYF.

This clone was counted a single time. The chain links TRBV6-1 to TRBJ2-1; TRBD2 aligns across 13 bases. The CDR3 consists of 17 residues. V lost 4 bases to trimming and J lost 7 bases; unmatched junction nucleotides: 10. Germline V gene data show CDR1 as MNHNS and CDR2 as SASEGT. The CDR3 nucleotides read TGTGCCAGCAGTGGCTTACTAGCGGGAGGGGCAAATAATGAGCAGTTCTTC. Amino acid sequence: CASSGLLAGGANNEQFF.

Written as DNA, the CDR3 is TGTGCCAGCAGCGTACTAAAAACCGGGGAGCTGTTTTTT. Translation: CASSVLKTGELFF. This sequence joins TRBV9 and TRBJ2-2; unclear D gene. There are 13 residues in the CDR3. Germline CDR1 reads SGDLS; CDR2 reads YYNGEE. The V end was cut by 1 base, the J end by 5 bases, with 6 bases between.

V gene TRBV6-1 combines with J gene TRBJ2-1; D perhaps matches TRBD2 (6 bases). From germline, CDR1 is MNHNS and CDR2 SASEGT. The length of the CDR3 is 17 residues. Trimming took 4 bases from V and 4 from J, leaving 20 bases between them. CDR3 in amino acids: CASSGRGVLILYNEQFF. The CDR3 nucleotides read TGTGCCAGCAGTGGCCGCGGGGTGCTTATCCTTTACAATGAGCAGTTCTTC.

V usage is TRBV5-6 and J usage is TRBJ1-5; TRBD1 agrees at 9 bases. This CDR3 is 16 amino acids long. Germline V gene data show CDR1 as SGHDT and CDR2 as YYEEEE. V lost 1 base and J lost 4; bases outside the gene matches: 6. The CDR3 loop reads CASSLTGGAENQPQHF. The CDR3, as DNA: TGTGCCAGCAGCTTGACAGGGGGCGCGGAAAATCAGCCCCAGCATTTT.

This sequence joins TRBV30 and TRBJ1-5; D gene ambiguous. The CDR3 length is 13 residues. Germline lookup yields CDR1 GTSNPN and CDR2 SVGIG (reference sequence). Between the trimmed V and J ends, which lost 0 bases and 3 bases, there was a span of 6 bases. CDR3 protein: CAWSVSVNQPQHF. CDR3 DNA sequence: TGTGCCTGGAGTGTATCTGTCAATCAGCCCCAGCATTTT.

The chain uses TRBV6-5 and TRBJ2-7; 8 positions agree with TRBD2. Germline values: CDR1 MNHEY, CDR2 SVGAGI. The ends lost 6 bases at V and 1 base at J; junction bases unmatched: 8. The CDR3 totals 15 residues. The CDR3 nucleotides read TGTGCCAGCAGGCGGATAGCGGGAAATTCCTACGAGCAGTACTTC. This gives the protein CASRRIAGNSYEQYF.